This T cell receptor beta chain was documented in a study of cytomegalovirus exposure and HLA in healthy donors (TCRdb year 2017). Background for the entire study: An earlier analysis of some 600 of the donors reported approximately 260 Gb of sequence data and 117 million unique TCR beta sequences obtained from some 200 million T cells. On average, roughly 250,000 unique TCR beta nucleotide sequences were sequenced per donor among 398 genotyped donors of the cohort, with around 19% of those sequences being non-productive. The study used immunosequencing to profile the T cell repertoires of hundreds of subjects and linked those repertoires to cytomegalovirus serostatus. Donor age, sex, ethnicity and CMV serostatus were compiled together with the repertoire data. Along with the approximately 700-subject first cohort, a separate validation cohort of more than 90 different subjects was used. Every discovery cohort repertoire had been produced on one sequencing platform. Because of strong linkage in the cohort, roughly five DR-DQ haplotypes were treated as single units for association and clustering. Typing coverage varied by locus: roughly 629-630 donors for A, B, C, DRB1 and DQB1; approximately 560 for DQA1; some 610 for DPA1; around 490 for DPB1. About 280 gigabases of sequencing data and tens of millions of unique TCR sequences were included in an early release covering 550 to 650 HLA-typed donors. In a later analysis, previously published TCR beta repertoires from several hundred donors were re-analyzed and high-resolution HLA genotyping was added so that TCR occurrence patterns could be studied. A later genetic analysis took genome-wide SNP genotypes for about 55% of the 666 donors and used that subset as a discovery cohort. An earlier analysis of fewer than 750 of the donors used high-throughput TCR beta sequencing to judge whether each TCR beta V gene segment behaved as functional or pseudogenic. Of the 300 to 500 genotyped donors, 81% were placed in the genetic ancestry cluster associated with self-reported Caucasian donors. The study aimed to test whether signatures of past pathogen exposure could be identified by cataloging public T cell receptors. The study combined high-throughput TCR immunosequencing, statistical association of individual TCRs with disease status, and machine learning to predict cytomegalovirus infection status. Class I and class II HLA loci were covered by the typing at four-digit resolution. Rather than drawing on any new phenotypic data, the later analysis identified candidate immune exposures from TCR beta sequences and the way those sequences occurred across donors.

What the work shows at the level of the full study, not this receptor alone: Broadly in line with IMGT annotations, most TCR beta V segments showed up in productive rearrangements about 87% or about 30% of the time in an earlier analysis of under 700 of the donors. Linkage disequilibrium might explain the correlated functional status among segregating V segments, but an unknown experimental factor could not be excluded. A cluster of highly shared sequence variants was judged likely to represent a technical artifact of the sequencing pipeline. A later analysis found that HLA-associated TCR beta chains were more clonally expanded and had lower generation probabilities than equally common non-associated chains. The cohort was sequenced for TCR beta chains only, and without alpha or paired-chain data the features that could be detected were limited. In vitro tests confirmed that a few of the cytomegalovirus-associated TCR beta chains recognize cytomegalovirus antigens. For the cohort, immune exposure information was limited to CMV serostatus. In a later genetic analysis, a missense DCLRE1C variant was associated with V-gene and J-gene trimming of TCR beta chains, and the association was replicated in an independent cohort. HLA typing was unavailable for some donors at each locus, so association tests used only the typed subset. In a later analysis, most CMV-associated TCR beta chains were found to appear HLA-restricted, with HLA associations seemingly driven largely by CMV exposure. The study listed 150 to 200 TCR beta chains as associated with cytomegalovirus. While some public TCRs were present in many individuals, most TCR sequences turned up only very rarely across donors. According to a later analysis, parvovirus B19, influenza, CMV and Epstein-Barr virus appeared linked to several top co-occurrence clusters. Compared with the approximately 710-donor mean, donors in an Asian-associated ancestry cluster had fewer N-insertions in productive TCRs, according to a later genetic analysis. Assigning TCR associations to individual alleles was difficult when HLA alleles, especially DR and DQ, strongly co-occurred. According to a later analysis, TCR association rates differed among HLA loci, with DRB1 alleles showing the most associated TCRs and HLA-C alleles showing the fewest. Presence/absence analyses assumed roughly uniform sequencing depth across donors, an assumption that may not hold. At a false discovery rate of 0.05, a later analysis linked 16,951 TCR beta sequences to specific HLA alleles. The earlier analysis of 587 of the donors excluded 15 to 20 rarely observed V segments, including chromosome 9 orphons, because counts were too low. A further reported finding was that TCR beta sequences accurately predicted the HLA-A and HLA-B alleles for most subjects in the first cohort. Because the 87-base-pair reads could not distinguish some IMGT-functional V segments, including TRBV6-2 and TRBV6-3, those segments were excluded. The authors suggested that the approach could potentially be extended to other disease states and immunological phenotypes. In both the original and validation cohorts, the classifier was reported to diagnose cytomegalovirus status with high specificity and sensitivity.

Notes on this clone: The target of this receptor is not known. No quality values exist for individual bases; no much larger clone is one base distant.

To prepare the library, the immunoSEQ multiplex PCR assay was applied. For the multiplex PCR, a mixture combining 60 forward primers for TCR Vbeta segments and 13 reverse primers for TCR Jbeta segments was used. A multiplex PCR assay on genomic DNA amplified the CDR3 region of rearranged TCR beta genes. The amplified TCR beta libraries were sequenced on the Illumina HiSeq System as 87-base-pair reads. Processing in the source paper ran as follows. A later analysis tallied around 82 million unique TCR beta chains across the 666 repertoires, and about 10 million of those chains were shared by two or more donors. Raw reads were error-corrected and collapsed into unique sequences with a nearest-neighbor algorithm that merged closely related sequences to remove PCR and sequencing errors. CDR3 sequences were aligned to IMGT reference sequences to assign V, D and J gene segments. For a sequence to be retained, a match of at least six nucleotides to both a V gene segment and a J gene segment was required. Rearrangements were called productive when the CDR3 lacked stop codons and stayed in frame with V and J; all others were non-productive. Following IMGT convention, CDR3 was defined as the stretch from the second conserved V-encoded cysteine to the conserved J-encoded phenylalanine. The earlier analysis of 500 to 600 of the donors excluded sequences that lacked an unambiguous match to a single V gene segment. An earlier analysis of fewer than 650 of the donors classified V segments as functional when productive rearrangements were above 56.7% and as segregating when the standard deviation between donors was above 5%. A statistical classification framework was built for diagnosing cytomegalovirus status from the catalog of TCR beta chain sequences. V and J gene assignment, in a later analysis, came from comparing TCR nucleotide sequences with IMGT/GENE-DB human TR gene sequences. Using the TCRdist pipeline, a later analysis assigned CDR3 sequences along with most-parsimonious VDJ recombination scenarios. In a later analysis, every TCR beta chain was defined by the combination of its CDR3 amino acid sequence and its V-gene family, and reads without a unique V-gene family were dropped. In a later analysis, 450 to 600 highly shared, low-generation-probability nucleotide sequences were removed to address suspected cross-contamination and a sequencing artifact. A later analysis calculated a clonal expansion index for each public chain from normalized within-repertoire ranks of inferred template counts. A later analysis computed generation probabilities with a VDJ recombination model fitted to out-of-frame rearrangements, and checked the results against IGoR. Hypergeometric tests were used in a later analysis to score TCR-TCR, TCR-HLA and TCR-CMV co-occurrence, with a repertoire-size bias correction applied to the TCR pairs. In a later analysis, false discovery rates were estimated by permuting HLA or CMV assignments 20 times. In a later analysis, co-occurring TCRs were grouped using DBSCAN, with TCRdist sequence similarity added in when clustering inside HLA-allele-positive subsets. Co-occurrence clustering excluded repertoires with fewer than 30,000 or more than 120,000 public chains, plus five with anomalous nucleotide sharing. TCRdb stores this immuneACCESS table with in-frame sequences only. Part of the clones is absent; in the studies checked, under half of the shortfall reflects unresolved V genes, and no reason is known for the rest. That table gives V, J and clone size, and the DNA gave D and trimming. Within this sample are around 180,000 clones, with roughly 83% of them counted one time only. The top ten clonotypes cover 1.6% of the sample.

V and J are truncated by 0 bases and 8 bases respectively, leaving an intervening sequence of 16 bases. Spanning cysteine to phenylalanine, the CDR3 consists of 15 amino acids. The sequence is cut down to CDR3 DNA, 45 bases in frame from base 1. The germline V gene specifies ENHRY as CDR1 and SYGVKD as CDR2. The cohort consisted of 600 or so healthy bone marrow donors. All cohort members were sampled while nominally healthy, although unrecorded immune exposures were likely present. The donor was CMV seronegative and was included in the group of about 400 seronegative cohort members. A peripheral blood sample was collected from each donor, and TCR beta sequencing was performed on peripheral blood mononuclear cells. Genomic DNA extraction from the blood cell samples was performed with the Qiagen DNeasy Blood Extraction Kit.

The clonotype originates from a woman aged 45-60 years in good health and CMV-seronegative. This chain is built from TRBV10-3 and TRBJ1-2, and perhaps TRBD1 as D gene, on 6 matching bases. Sequencing used PBMCs. The CDR3 protein: CAISESPGDIGGYTF. In nucleotide form, the sequence is TGTGCCATCAGTGAGTCTCCAGGGGACATAGGCGGCTACACCTTC.